This TCR beta chain was recovered during a study of blood T cell repertoires in COVID-19. For the study at large: COVID-19 samples collected from the United States, Italy and Spain covered acute and convalescent phases. T cells, B-cell-depleted T cells, or PBMCs provided the cDNA or gDNA that served as material.

Per the original methods: By means of reference gene primer amplification, nucleated cell counts were estimated. The protocol was immunoSEQ multiplex PCR, while the TCRdb copy is restricted to in-frame clones and leaves out a portion. That table supplies the V and J calls and clone size; D and trimming were determined from the DNA. The table has a few hundred thousand clones, just over 85% seen once; the top ten hold roughly 4.2%. The germline V gene encodes CDR1 SGHKS and CDR2 YYEKEE (reference sequence). There are 14 residues in the CDR3. Trimming removed 3 bases from V and 5 bases from J; junction bases left unmatched: 3.

Sequences were obtained from peripheral blood. This clonotype originated in a man aged 50 or older with acute or convalescent COVID-19. The chain joins TRBV5-5 to TRBJ1-1; 11 nucleotides match TRBD1. The CDR3 nucleotides are TGTGCCAGCAGCTCTGGACAGGGGGCTACTGAAGCTTTCTTT. This codes for CASSSGQGATEAFF.